The present entry profiles one T cell receptor (beta chain) with its context. This specimen comes from a study of blood T cell repertoires in COVID-19. Study-wide background: T cells, B-cell-depleted T cells, or PBMCs supplied cDNA or gDNA.

Germline CDR1 and CDR2: LNHNV and YYDKDF (reference sequence). The V gene end was trimmed by 1 base and the J gene end by 12 bases; junction bases not matched to a gene: 10. The CDR3 extends over 15 amino acids. Sequencing was performed with immunoSEQ multiplex PCR; in TCRdb, only in-frame clones are kept and a portion is missing. The sample gives 100,000 to 110,000 clones, 70% to 90% of which show up once; over 10% is in the top ten. The gene calls are TRBV15 and TRBJ2-1, with 9 bases lining up with TRBD1. Sequencing input: peripheral blood. This receptor was identified in a human donor in a cohort sampled during active COVID-19. This chain's CDR3 is CATSRGRGQGTAQFF. In nucleotides, the CDR3 is TGTGCCACCAGCAGAGGGCGAGGACAGGGGACTGCGCAGTTCTTC.